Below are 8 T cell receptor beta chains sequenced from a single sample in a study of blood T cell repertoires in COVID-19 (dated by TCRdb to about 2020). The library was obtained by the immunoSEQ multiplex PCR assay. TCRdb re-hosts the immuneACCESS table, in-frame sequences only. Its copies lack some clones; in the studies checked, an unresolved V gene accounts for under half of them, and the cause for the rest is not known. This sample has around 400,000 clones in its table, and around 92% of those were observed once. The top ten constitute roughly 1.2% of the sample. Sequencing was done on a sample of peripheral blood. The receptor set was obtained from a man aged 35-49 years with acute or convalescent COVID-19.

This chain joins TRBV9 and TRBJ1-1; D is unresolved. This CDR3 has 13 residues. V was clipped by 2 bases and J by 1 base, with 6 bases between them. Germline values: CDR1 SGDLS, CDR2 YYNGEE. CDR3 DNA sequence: TGTGCCAGCAGCGTGTCACAGAACACTGAAGCTTTCTTT. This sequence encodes CASSVSQNTEAFF.

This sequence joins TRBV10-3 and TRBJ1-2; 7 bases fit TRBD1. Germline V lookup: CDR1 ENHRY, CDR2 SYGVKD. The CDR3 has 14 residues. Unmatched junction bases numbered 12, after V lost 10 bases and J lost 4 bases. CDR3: CATSPGDSGYGYTF. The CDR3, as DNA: TGTGCCACCAGCCCGGGGGACAGCGGCTATGGCTACACCTTC.

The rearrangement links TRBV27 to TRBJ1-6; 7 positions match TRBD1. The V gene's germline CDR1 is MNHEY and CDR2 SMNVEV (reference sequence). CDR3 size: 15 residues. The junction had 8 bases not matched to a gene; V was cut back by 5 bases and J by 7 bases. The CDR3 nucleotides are TGTGCCAGCAGTGCCCAAACAGGGGCCAATTCACCCCTCCACTTT. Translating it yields CASSAQTGANSPLHF.

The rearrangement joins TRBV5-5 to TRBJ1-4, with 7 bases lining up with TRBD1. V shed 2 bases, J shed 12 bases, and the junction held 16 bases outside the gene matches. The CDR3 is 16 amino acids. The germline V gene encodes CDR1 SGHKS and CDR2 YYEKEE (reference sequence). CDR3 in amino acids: CASSLLGRDSPEELFF. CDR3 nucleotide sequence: TGTGCCAGCAGCTTACTGGGTAGGGACAGCCCCGAGGAACTGTTTTTT.

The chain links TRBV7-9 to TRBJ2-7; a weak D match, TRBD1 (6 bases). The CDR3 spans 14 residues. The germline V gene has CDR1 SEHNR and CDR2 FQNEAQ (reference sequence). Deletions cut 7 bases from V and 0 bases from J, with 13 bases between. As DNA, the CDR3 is TGTGCCAGCAACAGAGGGGGAAACTCCTACGAGCAGTACTTC. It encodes CASNRGGNSYEQYF.

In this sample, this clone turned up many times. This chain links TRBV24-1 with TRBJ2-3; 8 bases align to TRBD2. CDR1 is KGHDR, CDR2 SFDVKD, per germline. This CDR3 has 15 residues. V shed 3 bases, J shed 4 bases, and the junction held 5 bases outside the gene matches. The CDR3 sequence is CATSDATSVADTQYF. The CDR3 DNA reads TGTGCCACCAGTGATGCGACTAGCGTGGCAGATACGCAGTATTTT.

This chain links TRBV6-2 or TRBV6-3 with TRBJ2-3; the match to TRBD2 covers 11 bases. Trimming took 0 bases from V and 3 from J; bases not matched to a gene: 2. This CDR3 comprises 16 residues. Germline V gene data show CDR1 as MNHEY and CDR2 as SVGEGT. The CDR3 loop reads CASSYSLAGGTDTQYF. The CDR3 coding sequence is TGTGCCAGCAGTTACTCGCTAGCGGGGGGTACAGATACGCAGTATTTT.

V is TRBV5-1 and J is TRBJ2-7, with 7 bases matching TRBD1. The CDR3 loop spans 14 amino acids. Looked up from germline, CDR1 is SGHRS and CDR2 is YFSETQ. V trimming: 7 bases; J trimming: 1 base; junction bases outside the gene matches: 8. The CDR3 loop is CASSSPGQSYEQYF. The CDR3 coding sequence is TGCGCCAGCTCATCCCCGGGACAGTCCTACGAGCAGTACTTC.